Listed here is a single TCR beta chain. This sample was included in a study of patients and donors after allogeneic stem cell transplantation. Germline V lookup: CDR1 SQVTM, CDR2 ANQGSEA. V was pared by 0 bases and J by 2 bases, with 4 bases between. The CDR3 contains 13 residues. One entry per CDR3 protein results from TCRdb running MiXCR on the RT-PCR reads. In the table there are tens of thousands of distinct CDR3 sequences, 40% to 60% of which are singletons. The chain combines TRBV29-1 with TRBJ2-2; D gene uncertain. Input material: blood, either unsorted or a sorted T cell fraction (not recorded which). The TCR sequence derives from a human donor who was either an allogeneic HSCT recipient or a stem cell or donor lymphocyte infusion donor (not recorded which). It is not recorded whose cells these are; they may come from a transplant donor. In DNA, the CDR3 is TGCAGCGTTGAAGATGGTAACACCGGGGAGCTGTTTTTT. Amino acids: CSVEDGNTGELFF.